A selection of T cell receptor beta chains follows, all from one sample in a study of cytomegalovirus exposure and HLA in healthy donors. Sequencing was performed with immunoSEQ multiplex PCR; in TCRdb, only in-frame clones are kept and a portion is missing. Among about 89,000 clones listed, about 80% were seen once. Sequencing used PBMCs. The receptor set was obtained from a male donor in good health and CMV-seronegative. Both conserved end residues are part of each CDR3. The D gene is left open where the match is weak.

CDR3: CASSYRGSPLHF; DNA: TGTGCCAGCAGTTACCGGGGGTCACCCCTCCACTTT; length: 12; V: TRBV6-5; D: .; J: TRBJ1-6
CDR3: CASSLLERSSYNEQFF; DNA: TGTGCCAGCAGCTTACTAGAGCGGAGCTCCTACAATGAGCAGTTCTTC; length: 16; V: TRBV11-2; D: .; J: TRBJ2-1
CDR3: CASRKDRGSYEQYF; DNA: TGTGCCAGCAGGAAGGACAGGGGGTCCTACGAGCAGTACTTC; length: 14; V: TRBV2; D: TRBD1; J: TRBJ2-7
CDR3: CASSSPGQWGNTIYF; DNA: TGTGCCAGCAGCTCCCCGGGACAGTGGGGAAACACCATATATTTT; length: 15; V: TRBV7-2; D: TRBD1; J: TRBJ1-3
CDR3: CASSLKGTGLDEQYF; DNA: TGTGCCAGCAGCCTCAAGGGAACAGGGTTAGACGAGCAGTACTTC; length: 15; V: TRBV9; D: .; J: TRBJ2-7
CDR3: CASRGGSSYNSPLHF; DNA: TGTGCCAGCCGCGGGGGAAGCTCCTATAATTCACCCCTCCACTTT; length: 15; V: TRBV28; D: .; J: TRBJ1-6
CDR3: CASSFWDSRVNSPLHF; DNA: TGTGCCAGCAGTTTTTGGGACAGTAGGGTTAATTCACCCCTCCACTTT; length: 16; V: TRBV28; D: TRBD1; J: TRBJ1-6
CDR3: CASGESGTEAFF; DNA: TGTGCCAGCGGTGAATCCGGGACAGAAGCTTTCTTT; length: 12; V: TRBV28; D: .; J: TRBJ1-1
CDR3: CASSLAPGTVYGYTF; DNA: TGCGCCAGCAGCTTGGCCCCCGGGACAGTTTATGGCTACACCTTC; length: 15; V: TRBV5-1; D: TRBD1; J: TRBJ1-2
CDR3: CASSSVRGRFTNEKLFF; DNA: TGTGCCAGCAGTTCCGTCAGGGGGAGGTTTACTAATGAAAAACTGTTTTTT; length: 17; V: TRBV28; D: TRBD1; J: TRBJ1-4
CDR3: CASSEGTGSTGELFF; DNA: TGTGCCAGCAGTGAGGGGACAGGGTCCACCGGGGAGCTGTTTTTT; length: 15; V: TRBV6-4; D: TRBD1; J: TRBJ2-2
CDR3: CASSYSSTDIGSPLHF; DNA: TGTGCCAGCAGTTACTCGTCGACAGACATAGGGTCACCCCTCCACTTT; length: 16; V: TRBV6-5; D: .; J: TRBJ1-6
CDR3: CASSLDRGNEQYF; DNA: TGTGCCAGCAGCTTGGACAGGGGAAACGAGCAGTACTTC; length: 13; V: TRBV7-9; D: TRBD1; J: TRBJ2-7
CDR3: CASRGGGLNYEQYF; DNA: TGTGCCAGCAGGGGCGGGGGCCTAAACTACGAGCAGTACTTC; length: 14; V: TRBV7-9; D: .; J: TRBJ2-7
CDR3: CASSLRLNYGYTF; DNA: TGTGCCAGCAGCTTACGACTGAACTATGGCTACACCTTC; length: 13; V: TRBV5-6; D: .; J: TRBJ1-2
CDR3: CASSLWQGKTGNTEAFF; DNA: TGTGCCAGCAGTTTATGGCAGGGGAAGACTGGGAACACTGAAGCTTTCTTT; length: 17; V: TRBV27; D: .; J: TRBJ1-1